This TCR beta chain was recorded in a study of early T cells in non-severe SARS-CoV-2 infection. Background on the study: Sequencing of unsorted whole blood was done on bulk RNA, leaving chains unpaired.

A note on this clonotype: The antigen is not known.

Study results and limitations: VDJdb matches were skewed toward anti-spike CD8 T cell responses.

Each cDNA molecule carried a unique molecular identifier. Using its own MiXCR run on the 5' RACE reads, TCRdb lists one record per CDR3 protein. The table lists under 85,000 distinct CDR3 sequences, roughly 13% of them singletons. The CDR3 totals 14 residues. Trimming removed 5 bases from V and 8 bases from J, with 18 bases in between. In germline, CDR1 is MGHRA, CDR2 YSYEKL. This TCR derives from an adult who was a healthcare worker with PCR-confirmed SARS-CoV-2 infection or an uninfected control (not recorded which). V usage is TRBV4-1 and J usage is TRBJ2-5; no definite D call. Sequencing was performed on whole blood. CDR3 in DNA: TGCGCCAGCAGCGTCGTCAGTCTGCCGGTTACCCAGTACTTC. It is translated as CASSVVSLPVTQYF.